What follows are 24 T cell receptor beta chains derived from one specimen sequenced in a study of cytomegalovirus exposure and HLA in healthy donors. The study ran its PCR with 60 Vbeta and 13 Jbeta primers. TCRdb's copy holds only in-frame clones and misses some; the assay was immunoSEQ multiplex PCR. The table lists roughly 150,000 clones, with around 1.5% in the top ten. The sequenced material came from PBMCs. The receptors here all came from a woman between 50 and 59 years old in good health and CMV-seronegative.

The rearrangement uses TRBV4-2 and TRBJ2-2, with 13 bases aligning to TRBD2. This CDR3 is built from 16 residues. V lost 5 bases and J lost 6; bases outside the gene matches: 6. Looked up from germline, CDR1 is LGHNA and CDR2 is YNFKEQ. The CDR3 DNA reads as TGTGCCAGCAGCGAACTAGCGGGAGGGCCCGCCGGGGAGCTGTTTTTT. Protein product: CASSELAGGPAGELFF.

This chain links TRBV27 with TRBJ2-7; D gene uncertain. Trimming pared 1 base from V and 4 bases from J, leaving 11 bases between. Germline V gives CDR1 MNHEY, CDR2 SMNVEV (reference sequence). CDR3 length: 14 residues. CDR3 region: CASSLYLHSYEQYF. The CDR3, as DNA: TGTGCCAGCAGTTTATATCTCCACAGTTACGAGCAGTACTTC.

The V gene is TRBV7-9, the J gene TRBJ1-1; D uncertain. Per the germline V gene, CDR1 is SEHNR and CDR2 is FQNEAQ (reference sequence). The CDR3 covers 11 residues. Trimming pared 5 bases from V and 10 bases from J, leaving 11 bases between. The CDR3 DNA is TGTGCCAGCAGCACACGGGTAGGAGCTTTCTTT. Translation gives CASSTRVGAFF.

The chain recombines TRBV30 with TRBJ1-1, with D possibly matching TRBD1 (6 bases). The CDR3 spans 12 residues. The V gene lost 5 bases and the J gene lost 5 bases, with 12 bases spanning the gap. Germline V lookup: CDR1 GTSNPN, CDR2 SVGIG (reference sequence). CDR3: CAWDPGETEAFF. DNA for the CDR3: TGTGCCTGGGACCCAGGGGAAACTGAAGCTTTCTTT.

The chain carries TRBV5-7 and TRBJ2-7; possible D gene TRBD1, 6 bases. TRBV5-7 is sorted into the ORF group, with uncertain function. The V gene lost 1 base and the J gene lost 6 bases, with 20 bases spanning the gap. The CDR3 runs to 16 residues. In nucleotides, the CDR3 is TGTGCCAGCAGCTTGTCCCCCGGGACACCAGTCGGCGAGCAGTACTTC. Translated, it gives CASSLSPGTPVGEQYF.

The rearrangement uses TRBV2 and TRBJ2-7; 7 bases map to TRBD1. The CDR3 length is 15 residues. Germline assignment: CDR1 SNHLY and CDR2 FYNNEI. Trimming took 6 bases from V and 0 from J; bases not matched to a gene: 8. CDR3 coding DNA: TGTGCCAGCAGACAGACAGGGCCCAGCTCCTACGAGCAGTACTTC. Translating gives CASRQTGPSSYEQYF.

V usage is TRBV7-9 and J usage is TRBJ2-5, with a tentative D call TRBD2 (6 bases). Looked up from germline, CDR1 is SEHNR and CDR2 is FQNEAQ (reference sequence). This CDR3 contains 14 residues. Trimming took 4 bases from V and 1 from J, leaving 10 bases between them. The CDR3 nucleotides are TGTGCCAGCAGCTACGGAGGGTTCCAAGAGACCCAGTACTTC. Amino acids: CASSYGGFQETQYF.

The genes are TRBV10-3 and TRBJ1-1; maybe TRBD1 (5 bases). Germline V gene sequence: CDR1 ENHRY, CDR2 SYGVKD. Trimming removed 10 bases at V and 8 bases at J, with 17 bases between. The CDR3 extends over 12 amino acids. CDR3 protein: CATAAGGREAFF. The CDR3 nucleotides read TGTGCCACCGCGGCCGGGGGTCGGGAAGCTTTCTTT.

V and J are TRBV5-1 and TRBJ2-5, with D maybe TRBD1 (6 bases). The CDR3 runs to 14 residues. Trimming removed 0 bases at V and 1 base at J, with 7 bases between. Germline V lookup: CDR1 SGHRS, CDR2 YFSETQ. The CDR3 reads CASSLGDTQETQYF. The CDR3 DNA reads TGCGCCAGCAGCTTGGGGGACACCCAAGAGACCCAGTACTTC.

CDR3 nucleotides: TGTGCCAGCAGCCTCAGACTAGTCAGCTCCTACGAGCAGTACTTC. It is translated as CASSLRLVSSYEQYF. The rearrangement joins TRBV7-9 to TRBJ2-7; weak D call: TRBD2 (6 bases). CDR1 and CDR2 (germline): SEHNR, FQNEAQ (reference sequence). Trimming stripped 5 bases from V and 0 bases from J, with 14 bases between. This CDR3 spans 15 amino acids.

J is TRBJ1-3 and V is TRBV15; TRBD1 agrees at 11 bases. The germline gives CDR1 LNHNV, CDR2 YYDKDF (reference sequence). After removal of 8 bases from V and 3 bases from J, the junction contained 3 bases not matched to a gene. The CDR3 spans 14 residues. DNA of the CDR3: TGTGCCACCGGACAGGGGGCCGTTGGAAACACCATATATTTT. It specifies CATGQGAVGNTIYF.

The CDR3 spells CASSLLGHYGYTF. As DNA, the CDR3 is TGTGCCAGCAGTTTATTGGGCCACTATGGCTACACCTTC. This rearrangement joins TRBV28 to TRBJ1-2; D is unclear. The CDR3 runs 13 residues. CDR1 is MDHEN, CDR2 SYDVKM, per germline. Trimming took off 1 base at V and 3 bases at J, with 6 bases between the two ends.

The chain carries TRBV27 and TRBJ2-3; 11 bases fit TRBD2. V shed 5 bases and J 5 bases; nucleotides not matched to a gene: 12. This CDR3 comprises 17 residues. Germline lookup yields CDR1 MNHEY and CDR2 SMNVEV (reference sequence). CDR3 sequence: CASSPPPLAGGGDTQYF. The CDR3 DNA reads as TGTGCCAGCAGTCCCCCTCCCCTAGCGGGAGGAGGAGATACGCAGTATTTT.

This chain uses TRBV6-1 with TRBJ1-3; 10 nucleotides line up with TRBD1. The V gene's germline CDR1 is MNHNS and CDR2 SASEGT. CDR3 length: 16 residues. The trim removed 3 bases at V and 7 bases at J, leaving 9 bases unmatched. CDR3 bases: TGTGCCAGCAGTGAGGAGACAGGGGGCGGGAGGAACACCATATATTTT. Encoded protein: CASSEETGGGRNTIYF.

This chain uses TRBV4-1 with TRBJ1-5; no firm D call. Germline V CDR1 and CDR2: MGHRA, YSYEKL. The V and J ends lost 4 bases and 6 bases respectively, with 10 bases between them. The CDR3 runs 13 residues. CDR3 in amino acids: CASSPNRVQPQHF. The CDR3 nucleotides read TGCGCCAGCAGCCCTAACCGGGTTCAGCCCCAGCATTTT.

This chain connects TRBV5-6 to TRBJ2-5; 11 bases fit TRBD2. Germline CDR1 is SGHDT and CDR2 is YYEEEE. V lost 4 bases, J lost 4 bases, and 6 bases stayed unmatched. The CDR3 spans 15 residues. This chain's CDR3 is CASSDSGGALETQYF. As DNA, the CDR3 is TGTGCCAGCAGCGATAGCGGGGGGGCTTTAGAGACCCAGTACTTC.

The chain is built from TRBV14 and TRBJ1-3; no firm D call. Deletions cut 0 bases from V and 0 bases from J, with 12 bases between. This CDR3 region has 17 residues. Looked up from germline, CDR1 is SGHDN and CDR2 is FVKESK. The CDR3 reads CASSQDRSRYSGNTIYF. Here the CDR3 DNA reads TGTGCCAGCAGCCAAGATAGGAGTAGGTACTCTGGAAACACCATATATTTT.

The chain uses TRBV9 and TRBJ2-5; TRBD2 matches 7 bases. In germline, CDR1 is SGDLS, CDR2 YYNGEE. V lost 2 bases and J lost 2; bases outside the gene matches: 3. The CDR3 is 14 residues long. CDR3 sequence reads: CASSVGGLQETQYF. CDR3 nucleotides: TGTGCCAGCAGCGTCGGGGGACTACAAGAGACCCAGTACTTC.

The gene calls are TRBV19 and TRBJ2-3; maybe TRBD1 (6 bases). Germline-derived CDR1 and CDR2 are LNHDA and SQIVND (reference sequence). Trimming left V 3 bases short and J 2 bases short, with 12 bases between. The CDR3 spans 15 residues. The CDR3 DNA follows: TGTGCCAGTAGTATCTTTACAGGGTCCACAGATACGCAGTATTTT. Protein: CASSIFTGSTDTQYF.

The gene calls are TRBV9 and TRBJ1-5; maybe TRBD1 (5 bases). V lost 0 bases and J 7 bases, leaving 14 bases between the germline ends. Germline V CDR1 and CDR2: SGDLS, YYNGEE. CDR3 size: 15 residues. Here the CDR3 DNA reads TGTGCCAGCAGCGTAGACGGCGGGGAGGGGCAGCCCCAGCATTTT. It translates to CASSVDGGEGQPQHF.

The chain combines TRBV19 with TRBJ2-2; 10 bases align to TRBD2. The CDR3 totals 14 residues. Germline V gene sequence: CDR1 LNHDA, CDR2 SQIVND (reference sequence). Losses at the gene ends were 7 bases for V and 7 bases for J; bases not matched to a gene: 6. CDR3 nucleotides: TGTGCCAGTACCCTAGCGGGAGCTGTCGGGGAGCTGTTTTTT. It codes for CASTLAGAVGELFF.

The chain employs TRBV9 and TRBJ1-2; 12 bases are shared with TRBD1. The CDR3 contains 17 residues. The germline CDR1 and CDR2 sequences are SGDLS and YYNGEE. The J segment lost 4 bases and the V segment lost 4 bases, leaving 11 bases of the junction unmatched. The CDR3 coding sequence is TGTGCCAGCAGCAATCCCGGGACAGGGGGCGGGAGCTATGGCTACACCTTC. Translation: CASSNPGTGGGSYGYTF.

The chain's CDR3 is CASSPGTSGGQETQYF. CDR3 bases: TGCGCCAGCAGCCCCGGGACTAGCGGGGGCCAAGAGACCCAGTACTTC. The chain couples TRBV5-1 to TRBJ2-5; 14 nucleotides align to TRBD2. Unmatched junction bases numbered 3, after V lost 4 bases and J lost 1 base. The CDR3 runs to 16 residues. Per the germline V gene, CDR1 is SGHRS and CDR2 is YFSETQ.

The V gene is TRBV10-3, the J gene TRBJ2-7; 7 bases are shared with TRBD2. CDR3 length: 14 residues. Germline lookup yields CDR1 ENHRY and CDR2 SYGVKD. Trimming cost V 7 bases and J 0 bases; bases outside gene matches: 6. CDR3 in DNA: TGTGCCATCACTGGGGGAGGGAGCTCCTACGAGCAGTACTTC. This sequence encodes CAITGGGSSYEQYF.